Shown below are 18 T cell receptor beta chains from a single sample sequenced in a study of blood T cell repertoires in COVID-19. Some clones are missing from TCRdb's copy, which holds only in-frame ones; the method was immunoSEQ multiplex PCR. The sample has 140,000 to 150,000 clones; around 90% are singletons. Sequenced material: peripheral blood. These receptors came from a man between 65 and 85 years old with acute or convalescent COVID-19.

This clone has just a few counts. The chain uses TRBV12-3 or TRBV12-4 and TRBJ1-2, with a tentative D call TRBD1 (5 bases). The ends were cut back, 3 bases at V and 8 bases at J, with 10 bases in the middle. The CDR3 is 12 residues long. As DNA, the CDR3 is TGTGCCAGCAGTTTGGGGGGTAGAGGCTACACCTTC. This codes for CASSLGGRGYTF.

This clone was detected once. J is TRBJ1-1 and V is TRBV30, with TRBD1 identical over 7 bases. V trimming: 4 bases; J trimming: 1 base; junction bases outside the gene matches: 6. The CDR3 is made up of 14 amino acids. The V gene's germline CDR1 is GTSNPN and CDR2 SVGIG (reference sequence). The CDR3 sequence is CAWIGQAWNTEAFF. In DNA, the CDR3 is TGTGCCTGGATTGGACAGGCCTGGAACACTGAAGCTTTCTTT.

The chain is built from TRBV6-5 and TRBJ1-2; no clear D gene. Germline values: CDR1 MNHEY, CDR2 SVGAGI. This CDR3 has 11 residues. The V end lost 6 bases, the J end lost 4 bases, and 6 bases lay between the germline ends. The CDR3 protein is CASSPFYGYTF. CDR3 nucleotide sequence: TGTGCCAGCAGCCCATTCTATGGCTACACCTTC.

J is TRBJ2-3 and V is TRBV7-9, with 8 nucleotides matching TRBD2. Germline assignment: CDR1 SEHNR and CDR2 FQNEAQ (reference sequence). The CDR3 contains 17 residues. Trimming removed 0 bases from V and 5 bases from J; junction bases left unmatched: 10. The CDR3 region has the DNA TGTGCCAGCAGCTTAGCGGTCCAGCGGGGGACTGGAGATACGCAGTATTTT. Protein product: CASSLAVQRGTGDTQYF.

The chain is built from TRBV2 and TRBJ1-2; D not resolved. The CDR3 sequence is 15 residues long. Germline assignment: CDR1 SNHLY and CDR2 FYNNEI. The V end lost 6 bases, the J end lost 4 bases, and 18 bases lay between the germline ends. DNA of the CDR3: TGTGCCAGCAGGCAAAGTGGTGTGGGAGTCTATGGCTACACCTTC. Amino acid sequence: CASRQSGVGVYGYTF.

The chain carries TRBV7-9 and TRBJ2-3, with 10 bases lining up with TRBD2. Germline V gives CDR1 SEHNR, CDR2 FQNEAQ (reference sequence). The CDR3 is 16 amino acids. The junction had 8 bases not matched to a gene; V was cut back by 2 bases and J by 6 bases. CDR3 residues: CASSLFGTSESDTQYF. CDR3 DNA: TGTGCCAGCAGCTTATTTGGGACTAGCGAGTCGGATACGCAGTATTTT.

The rearrangement uses TRBV27 and TRBJ1-4; 7 nucleotides match TRBD1. Losses at the gene ends were 2 bases for V and 7 bases for J; bases not matched to a gene: 16. This CDR3 comprises 18 residues. CDR1 and CDR2 from the germline V gene are MNHEY and SMNVEV (reference sequence). The DNA for the CDR3 is TGTGCCAGCAGTTTACGCCGAAGGGACAGAGGGGAAATTGAAAAACTGTTTTTT. Translating it yields CASSLRRRDRGEIEKLFF.

V and J are TRBV19 and TRBJ1-1; the match to TRBD1 covers 8 bases. The germline V gene encodes CDR1 LNHDA and CDR2 SQIVND (reference sequence). V shed 6 bases, J shed 1 base, and the junction held 7 bases outside the gene matches. The CDR3 length is 15 residues. The DNA for the CDR3 is TGTGCCAGTAGGATACAGGGGGTTACGAACACTGAAGCTTTCTTT. Its translation is CASRIQGVTNTEAFF.

This clone is a singleton in its sample. This sequence joins TRBV10-3 and TRBJ2-2; no definite D call. V lost 2 bases, J lost 0 bases, and 10 bases lay in between. The germline CDR1 and CDR2 sequences are ENHRY and SYGVKD. The CDR3 consists of 16 residues. CDR3 amino acids: CAISEVGFANTGELFF. The CDR3 region has the DNA TGTGCCATCAGTGAGGTCGGGTTCGCGAACACCGGGGAGCTGTTTTTT.

V usage is TRBV18 and J usage is TRBJ2-7; D gene ambiguous. This CDR3 has 14 amino acids. Trimming shortened V by 6 bases and J by 2 bases, and 14 bases separated the two germline ends. The V gene's germline CDR1 is KGHSH and CDR2 LQKENI. In nucleotides, the CDR3 is TGTGCCAGCTCGCTGGTCCCTAACCCCTACGAGCAGTACTTC. This sequence encodes CASSLVPNPYEQYF.

This clone was recorded a few times. V usage is TRBV5-1 and J usage is TRBJ2-3, with 7 bases that match TRBD1. Losses at the gene ends were 0 bases for V and 3 bases for J; bases not matched to a gene: 4. CDR3 length: 15 residues. CDR1 SGHRS and CDR2 YFSETQ come from the germline V gene. Here the CDR3 DNA reads TGCGCCAGCAGCTTGGATCAGGGGGAAACAGATACGCAGTATTTT. It encodes CASSLDQGETDTQYF.

This sequence joins TRBV27 and TRBJ1-5; TRBD1 aligns across 7 bases. CDR3 length: 15 residues. V shed 2 bases, J shed 2 bases, and the junction held 3 bases outside the gene matches. Germline CDR1 is MNHEY and CDR2 is SMNVEV (reference sequence). In DNA form, the CDR3 reads TGTGCCAGCAGTTTACGAGGGACAGGCAATCAGCCCCAGCATTTT. This sequence encodes CASSLRGTGNQPQHF.

The chain carries TRBV10-3 and TRBJ1-4; D is perhaps TRBD1 (6 bases). Trimming shortened V by 11 bases and J by 0 bases, and 10 bases separated the two germline ends. Per germline, CDR1 ENHRY and CDR2 SYGVKD. This CDR3 has 13 residues. CDR3 in DNA: TGTGCCGTTGGGACATCAACTAATGAAAAACTGTTTTTT. Protein: CAVGTSTNEKLFF.

V gene TRBV7-9 combines with J gene TRBJ1-2; TRBD1 agrees at 8 bases. Trimming removed 4 bases from V and 4 bases from J; junction bases left unmatched: 14. Germline CDR1 SEHNR, CDR2 FQNEAQ (reference sequence). This CDR3 has 17 residues. This CDR3 is CASSSTPGQGGGYGYTF. Written as DNA, the CDR3 is TGTGCCAGCAGCTCAACCCCCGGACAGGGAGGTGGCTATGGCTACACCTTC.

The rearrangement uses TRBV24-1 and TRBJ1-5; weak D call: TRBD1 (6 bases). The length of the CDR3 is 13 residues. CDR1 KGHDR and CDR2 SFDVKD come from the germline V gene. Trimming removed 5 bases at V and 6 bases at J, with 10 bases between. The CDR3 DNA reads as TGTGCCACCAGTGGTGGGGGCTCTCAGCCCCAGCATTTT. Translating gives CATSGGGSQPQHF.

The V and J genes are TRBV6-1 and TRBJ1-6; the match to TRBD1 covers 7 bases. This CDR3 is 17 amino acids long. V gave up 4 bases and J gave up 5 bases; unmatched junction bases: 11. CDR1 and CDR2 from the germline V gene are MNHNS and SASEGT. The CDR3 DNA is TGTGCCAGCAGTGGCCCTTTTACCGGGACAGATAATTCACCCCTCCACTTT. Its translation is CASSGPFTGTDNSPLHF.

The chain combines TRBV11-2 with TRBJ1-5, with D unresolved. Trimming took 1 base from V and 8 from J, leaving 9 bases between them. CDR1 is SGHAT, CDR2 FQNNGV, per germline. The CDR3 loop spans 13 amino acids. The CDR3: CASSLGIIEPQHF. Written as DNA, the CDR3 is TGTGCCAGCAGCTTAGGTATTATCGAGCCCCAGCATTTT.

The rearrangement joins TRBV9 to TRBJ2-5; TRBD2 aligns across 10 bases. The CDR3 has 17 amino acids. Germline V gene data show CDR1 as SGDLS and CDR2 as YYNGEE. After removal of 0 bases from V and 5 bases from J, the junction contained 10 bases not matched to a gene. CDR3 loop: CASSVAPAGGPGETQYF. The CDR3 DNA is TGTGCCAGCAGCGTAGCTCCAGCGGGGGGGCCCGGGGAGACCCAGTACTTC.